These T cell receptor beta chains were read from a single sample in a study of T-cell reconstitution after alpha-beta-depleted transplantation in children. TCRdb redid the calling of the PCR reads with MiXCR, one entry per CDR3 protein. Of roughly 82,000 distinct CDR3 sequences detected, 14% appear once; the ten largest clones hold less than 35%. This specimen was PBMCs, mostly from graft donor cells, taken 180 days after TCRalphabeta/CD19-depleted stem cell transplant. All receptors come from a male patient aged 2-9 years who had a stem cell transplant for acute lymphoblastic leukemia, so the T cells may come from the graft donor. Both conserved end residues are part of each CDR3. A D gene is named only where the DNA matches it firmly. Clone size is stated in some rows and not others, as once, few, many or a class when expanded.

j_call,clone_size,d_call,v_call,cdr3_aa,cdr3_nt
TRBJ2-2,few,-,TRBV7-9,CASSSSSETTGELFF,TGTGCCAGCAGCTCCTCTAGCGAGACGACCGGGGAGCTGTTTTTT
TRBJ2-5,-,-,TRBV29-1,CSVVIHWEETQYF,TGCAGCGTTGTAATTCACTGGGAAGAGACCCAGTACTTC
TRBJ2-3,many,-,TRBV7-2,CASSLRLARDTQYF,TGTGCCAGCAGCTTGAGGCTAGCGAGAGATACGCAGTATTTT
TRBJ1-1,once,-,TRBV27,CASSQKNTEAFF,TGTGCCAGCAGTCAGAAGAACACTGAAGCTTTCTTT
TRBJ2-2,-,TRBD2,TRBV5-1,CASSFRPRLAGEYYTGELFF,TGCGCCAGCAGCTTCAGGCCGAGACTAGCGGGAGAGTATTACACCGGGGAGCTGTTTTTT
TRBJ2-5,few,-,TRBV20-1,CSARPGKETQYF,TGCAGTGCCCGTCCCGGGAAAGAGACCCAGTACTTC
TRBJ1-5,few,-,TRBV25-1,CASSDPGQPPGQPQHF,TGTGCCAGCAGTGACCCCGGACAGCCTCCTGGGCAGCCCCAGCATTTT
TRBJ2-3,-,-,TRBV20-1,CSASIQGGTDTQYF,TGCAGTGCTAGTATTCAGGGGGGAACAGATACGCAGTATTTT
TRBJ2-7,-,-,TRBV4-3,CASSQGYQYEQYF,TGCGCCAGCAGCCAAGGCTACCAATACGAGCAGTACTTC
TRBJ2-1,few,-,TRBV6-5,CASSFAGYNEQFF,TGTGCCAGCAGTTTCGCAGGGTACAATGAGCAGTTCTTC
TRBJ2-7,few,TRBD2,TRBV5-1,CASRMGLADYEQYF,TGCGCCAGCAGGATGGGACTAGCGGACTACGAGCAGTACTTC
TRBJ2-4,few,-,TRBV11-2,CASSLRGQGKGIAKNIQYF,TGTGCCAGCAGCTTAAGGGGCCAGGGAAAGGGTATAGCCAAAAACATTCAGTACTTC
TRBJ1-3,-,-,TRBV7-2,CASSPGGGNTIYF,TGTGCCAGCAGTCCGGGGGGTGGGAACACCATATATTTT
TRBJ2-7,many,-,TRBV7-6,CASSPAPGVYEQYF,TGTGCCAGCAGCCCCGCCCCAGGGGTCTACGAGCAGTACTTC
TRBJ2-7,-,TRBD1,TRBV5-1,CASSFMTGPYEQYF,TGCGCCAGCAGCTTCATGACAGGGCCCTACGAGCAGTACTTC
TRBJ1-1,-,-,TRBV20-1,CSARVGALGRAFF,TGCAGTGCTAGAGTGGGGGCCCTTGGCAGAGCTTTCTTT
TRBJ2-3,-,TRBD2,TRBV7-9,CASSPSGRGADTQYF,TGTGCCAGCAGCCCGAGCGGGAGAGGAGCAGATACGCAGTATTTT
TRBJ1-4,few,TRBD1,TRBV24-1,CATRRQGFATNEKLFF,TGTGCCACCAGGAGACAGGGATTTGCAACTAATGAAAAACTGTTTTTT
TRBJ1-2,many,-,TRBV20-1,CSASRESYGYTF,TGCAGTGCTAGTAGAGAGTCCTATGGCTACACCTTC
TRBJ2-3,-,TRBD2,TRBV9,CASSVAGVGDTQYF,TGTGCCAGCAGCGTGGCGGGAGTGGGAGATACGCAGTATTTT
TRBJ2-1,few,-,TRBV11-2,CASSPDRAGSYNEQFF,TGTGCCAGCAGCCCAGACAGGGCGGGGTCCTACAATGAGCAGTTCTTC
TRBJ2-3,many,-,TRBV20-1,CSARGRGASTDTQYF,TGCAGTGCTAGAGGACGAGGGGCCAGCACAGATACGCAGTATTTT
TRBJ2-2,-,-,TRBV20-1,CSARDMGAGTGELFF,TGCAGTGCTAGAGATATGGGGGCTGGGACCGGGGAGCTGTTTTTT
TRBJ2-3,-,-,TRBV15,CATSRATKSTQGTQYF,TGTGCCACCAGCAGAGCGACGAAATCCACACAGGGTACGCAGTATTTT
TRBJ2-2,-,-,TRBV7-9,CASMADFTGELFF,TGTGCCAGCATGGCAGACTTCACCGGGGAGCTGTTTTTT
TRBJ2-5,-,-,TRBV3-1,CASGPWGGLTPYQETQYF,TGTGCCAGCGGCCCCTGGGGGGGGCTCACACCATACCAAGAGACCCAGTACTTC
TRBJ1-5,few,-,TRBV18,CASSPPGNSMGPQHF,TGTGCCAGCTCACCACCGGGTAATTCAATGGGACCCCAGCATTTT
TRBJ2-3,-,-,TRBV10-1,CASSGLKSTDMQYF,TGCGCCAGCAGTGGCTTAAAAAGCACAGATATGCAGTATTTT
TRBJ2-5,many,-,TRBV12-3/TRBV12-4,CASSSGPGSQETQYF,TGTGCCAGCAGTTCCGGGCCTGGTTCCCAAGAGACCCAGTACTTC
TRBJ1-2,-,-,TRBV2,CAIQGWATIGYTF,TGTGCCATCCAGGGGTGGGCCACTATTGGCTACACCTTC